The source of this T cell receptor (beta chain) is a study of response to subunit inactivated influenza vaccine. Broader study findings: The authors suggested that few new T cells are recruited per seasonal influenza vaccination.

TCRdb itself ran the RT-PCR reads through MiXCR, one entry per CDR3 protein. The data contain about 190,000 distinct CDR3 sequences, under 15% of them seen just once; the ten biggest clones take up about a quarter. The CDR3 has 19 amino acids. Trimming at V came to 2 bases and at J to 0 bases, leaving 8 bases not matched to a gene. Germline-derived CDR1 and CDR2 are SGHAT and FQNNGV. A few counts support this clonotype. Its target is not known. The sample here was CD8+ T cells sorted from PBMCs, taken less than 6 days after vaccination. The TCR was taken from a man aged 50-60 years who received an inactivated influenza vaccine. The chain uses TRBV11-2 and TRBJ2-6, with 9 nucleotides matching TRBD1. The chain's CDR3 is CASSLYRTGVPSGANVLTF. DNA for the CDR3: TGTGCCAGCAGCTTATACAGGACAGGGGTTCCCTCTGGGGCCAACGTCCTGACTTTC.